The next 28 T cell receptor beta chains were all read from a single sample in a study of T cell repertoires in cytomegalovirus infection (dated by TCRdb to about 2019). TCRdb records Illumina HiSeq 1500 as the sequencer. Starting from the raw public reads, TCRdb applied fastp trimming at Q25, assembled clones with MiXCR and retained in-frame beta chains. Rows matching on CDR3 protein sequence are summarized as one entry with the most common DNA and genes. Within this sample are 200,000 to 300,000 distinct CDR3 sequences, with roughly an eighth of them counted one time only. The ten largest clones capture 8.5% to 9% of the sample. The sample consisted of PBMCs. The receptors derive from a human donor in good health (CMV status not recorded). Some clones in this sample may be carry-over from other donors' samples.

This clonotype was counted between two and nine times. The chain has TRBV28 and TRBJ2-5; 9 positions agree with TRBD2. Germline trimming cut 6 bases from V and 5 bases from J; bases unmatched to any gene: 13. From germline, CDR1 is MDHEN and CDR2 SYDVKM. The CDR3 runs 16 residues. DNA of the CDR3: TGTGCCAGCAGCTACACCGTAGCGGGAGTCCGGGAGACCCAGTACTTC. Its translation is CASSYTVAGVRETQYF.

Ten or more counts support this clonotype. The V and J genes are TRBV12-3 or TRBV12-4 and TRBJ2-2, with TRBD2 matching 7 bases. Unmatched junction bases numbered 4, after V lost 0 bases and J lost 6 bases. CDR3 size: 15 residues. The CDR3 bases are TGTGCCAGCAGTTTAGCGGGAGGGCCCTCCGGGGAGCTGTTTTTT. Residues: CASSLAGGPSGELFF.

This clonotype has at least ten counts. The V and J genes are TRBV4-3 and TRBJ2-2; 7 bases are a match to TRBD2. The V gene end was trimmed by 2 bases and the J gene end by 2 bases; junction bases not matched to a gene: 2. Germline CDR1 LGHNA, CDR2 YSLEER. There are 15 residues in the CDR3. CDR3: CASSQTGGNTGELFF. CDR3 DNA sequence: TGCGCCAGCAGCCAAACGGGAGGAAACACCGGGGAGCTGTTTTTT.

The rearrangement links TRBV29-1 to TRBJ1-2, with 12 bases identical to TRBD1. The germline CDR1 and CDR2 sequences are SQVTM and ANQGSEA. The CDR3 is 14 amino acids. Trimming cost V 2 bases and J 7 bases; bases outside gene matches: 5. CDR3 nucleotides: TGCAGCGTTGAATCCGGGACAGGGGGCTCTGGCTACACCTTC. Its translation: CSVESGTGGSGYTF.

V gene TRBV9 combines with J gene TRBJ2-1; unclear D gene. From germline, CDR1 is SGDLS and CDR2 YYNGEE. Trimming cost V 2 bases and J 8 bases, with 14 bases left between them. This CDR3 comprises 14 residues. CDR3: CASSVMVSQDEQFF. Written as DNA, the CDR3 is TGTGCCAGCAGCGTGATGGTGAGTCAGGATGAGCAGTTCTTC. The full variable domain, completed using reference TRBV9 and TRBJ2-1, is DSGVTQTPKHLITATGQRVTLRCSPRSGDLSVYWYQQSLDQGLQFLIQYYNGEERAKGNILERFSAQQFPDLHSELNLSSLELGDSALYFCASSVMVSQDEQFFGPGTRLTVL.

This clonotype came up many times. The rearrangement joins TRBV24-1 to TRBJ2-7; D is possibly TRBD1 or TRBD2 (6 bases each). V gave up 4 bases and J gave up 9 bases, with 15 bases separating them. CDR3 length: 13 amino acids. Germline V gene lookup returns CDR1 KGHDR and CDR2 SFDVKD. The CDR3 reads CATSDRTARGQYF. The CDR3 DNA follows: TGTGCCACCAGTGACCGGACAGCGCGGGGGCAGTACTTC.

This clonotype was seen more than once but under ten times. V usage is TRBV20-1 and J usage is TRBJ2-7; a possible D gene is TRBD1 (5 bases). Trimming took off 3 bases at V and 2 bases at J, with 17 bases between the two ends. The CDR3 is 15 residues long. Germline V gene lookup returns CDR1 DFQATT and CDR2 SNEGSKA (reference sequence). This chain's CDR3 is CSASDSGISPYEQYF. The DNA of the CDR3 is TGCAGTGCTAGCGACTCAGGGATCTCCCCCTACGAGCAGTACTTC.

The chain carries TRBV12-3 or TRBV12-4 and TRBJ2-2; D ambiguous. The V end was cut by 1 base, the J end by 4 bases, with 19 bases between. The CDR3 is 18 amino acids. The CDR3 DNA reads as TGTGCCAGCAGTTTAGAGGTGAGGTTGGCCGTGACCACCGGGGAGCTGTTTTTT. Amino acids: CASSLEVRLAVTTGELFF.

This clonotype was recorded a few times. V usage is TRBV14 and J usage is TRBJ1-1; D is uncertain. Germline-derived CDR1 and CDR2 are SGHDN and FVKESK. The CDR3 is made up of 14 amino acids. Deletions cut 3 bases from V and 2 bases from J, with 10 bases between. The DNA for the CDR3 is TGTGCCAGCAGCCAGTGGGGTGGAAACACTGAAGCTTTCTTT. It translates to CASSQWGGNTEAFF.

This chain uses TRBV19 with TRBJ2-7; 7 bases map to TRBD1. Germline trimming cut 3 bases from V and 7 bases from J; bases unmatched to any gene: 6. The CDR3 length is 13 residues. CDR1 LNHDA and CDR2 SQIVND come from the germline V gene (reference sequence). CDR3 nucleotide sequence: TGTGCCAGTAGTATGGACAGGCGAGGGGAGCAGTACTTC. It translates to CASSMDRRGEQYF.

This clonotype came up many times. The CDR3 is CASSRGGPLDTEAFF. The DNA for the CDR3 is TGTGCCAGCAGCCGGGGGGGGCCGCTCGACACTGAAGCTTTCTTT. The V and J genes are TRBV6-2 or TRBV6-3 and TRBJ1-1; weak D call: TRBD1 (6 bases). This CDR3 has 15 amino acids. The V gene lost 6 bases and the J gene lost 3 bases, with 17 bases spanning the gap. The germline V gene has CDR1 MNHEY and CDR2 SVGEGT.

The rearrangement uses TRBV4-1 and TRBJ1-4; D gene unclear. Between the trimmed V and J ends, which lost 1 base and 5 bases, there was a span of 11 bases. The CDR3 length is 15 residues. Germline CDR1 MGHRA, CDR2 YSYEKL. The CDR3 nucleotides are TGCGCCAGCAGCCAAGCCACAGTTCCAAATGAAAAACTGTTTTTT. It codes for CASSQATVPNEKLFF.

This clonotype was counted at least ten times. The V and J genes are TRBV7-2 and TRBJ2-3; maybe TRBD2 (5 bases). Germline V gives CDR1 SGHTA, CDR2 FQGNSA. The CDR3 spans 13 residues. V lost 6 bases and J 4 bases, leaving 11 bases between the germline ends. In nucleotides, the CDR3 is TGTGCCAGCAGTCTCCTGCGGGCAGATACGCAGTATTTT. This gives the protein CASSLLRADTQYF. Full variable domain (outside the CDR3, taken from reference TRBV7-2 and TRBJ2-3): GAGVSQSPSNKVTEKGKDVELRCDPISGHTALYWYRQSLGQGLEFLIYFQGNSAPDKSGLPSDRFSAERTGGSVSTLTIQRTQQEDSAVYLCASSLLRADTQYFGPGTRLTVL.

This clonotype was seen many times. The chain joins TRBV6-5 to TRBJ1-1; D is unclear. The CDR3 spans 14 residues. The germline V gene encodes CDR1 MNHEY and CDR2 SVGAGI. V lost 7 bases to trimming and J lost 4 bases, with 16 bases between them. CDR3 protein: CASKLDGEATEAFF. The CDR3, as DNA: TGTGCCAGCAAACTCGACGGGGAAGCCACTGAAGCTTTCTTT.

This clonotype appeared a few times. The chain joins TRBV6-2 or TRBV6-3 to TRBJ1-1; possibly TRBD1 for D (6 bases). There are 17 residues in the CDR3. The V end was cut by 4 bases, the J end by 4 bases, with 22 bases between. Per the germline V gene, CDR1 is MNHEY and CDR2 is SVGEGT. CDR3 nucleotide sequence: TGTGCCAGCAGTTCTCCGGGGATTCGATGGACAGTCACTGAAGCTTTCTTT. Its translation is CASSSPGIRWTVTEAFF.

Ten or more counts support this clonotype. The chain uses TRBV18 and TRBJ2-7; perhaps TRBD1 as D (6 bases). Trimming stripped 3 bases from V and 0 bases from J, with 15 bases between. Germline V gene data show CDR1 as KGHSH and CDR2 as LQKENI. The CDR3 runs 16 residues. CDR3 DNA: TGTGCCAGCTCACCTCAAGACAGGTCTGGCTCCTACGAGCAGTACTTC. It yields the protein CASSPQDRSGSYEQYF.

This clonotype was picked up a small number of times. The gene calls are TRBV20-1 and TRBJ2-5; D may be TRBD2 (7 bases). Germline V gene sequence: CDR1 DFQATT, CDR2 SNEGSKA (reference sequence). The CDR3 length is 14 residues. The V gene lost 5 bases and the J gene lost 2 bases, with 15 bases spanning the gap. Here the CDR3 reads CSAAAGASQETQYF. CDR3 nucleotides: TGCAGTGCTGCCGCGGGGGCCTCGCAAGAGACCCAGTACTTC.

This clonotype was observed many times. The CDR3 DNA reads TGTGCCAGCGGGACAGGCTACACCTTC. As protein: CASGTGYTF. The chain carries TRBV7-3 and TRBJ1-2; D may be TRBD1 (6 bases). The CDR3 length is 9 residues. Germline values: CDR1 SGHTA, CDR2 FQGTGA. The V end was cut by 8 bases, the J end by 8 bases, with 6 bases between.

The V call is TRBV20-1, the J call TRBJ2-5; D not certain. CDR1 is DFQATT and CDR2 is SNEGSKA in the germline V gene (reference sequence). The CDR3 length is 13 residues. V gave up 6 bases and J gave up 1 base, with 12 bases separating them. CDR3 in amino acids: CSANPTVQETQYF. The CDR3 region has the DNA TGCAGTGCGAACCCTACTGTCCAAGAGACCCAGTACTTC.

This clonotype was counted many times. The chain carries TRBV7-2 and TRBJ1-4; the match to TRBD1 covers 7 bases. Germline CDR1 is SGHTA and CDR2 is FQGNSA. The CDR3 contains 15 residues. The trim removed 5 bases at V and 7 bases at J, leaving 10 bases unmatched. The CDR3 protein is CASSTKTGWGEKLFF. The CDR3, as DNA: TGTGCCAGCAGCACTAAGACAGGGTGGGGTGAAAAACTGTTTTTT.

This clonotype was detected many times. This rearrangement joins TRBV7-9 to TRBJ2-5; no definite D call. Between the trimmed V and J ends, which lost 5 bases and 5 bases, there was a span of 15 bases. In germline, CDR1 is SEHNR, CDR2 FQNEAQ (reference sequence). The CDR3 has 14 residues. CDR3 bases: TGTGCCAGCAGCCTCCCAGGCCTCCGTGAGACCCAGTACTTC. Translation gives CASSLPGLRETQYF.

This clonotype has a count of ten or more. The V gene is TRBV29-1, the J gene TRBJ1-2; D is uncertain. Germline CDR1 SQVTM, CDR2 ANQGSEA. Trimming took off 6 bases at V and 4 bases at J, with 9 bases between the two ends. The CDR3 has 11 amino acids. The CDR3 region has the DNA TGCAGCGTCCAAGATACCTATGGCTACACCTTC. Amino acid sequence: CSVQDTYGYTF. Looking up the rest from reference TRBV29-1 and TRBJ1-2 gives the full variable domain: SAVISQKPSRDICQRGTSLTIQCQVDSQVTMMFWYRQQPGQSLTLIATANQGSEATYESGFVIDKFPISRPNLTFSTLTVSNMSPEDSSIYLCSVQDTYGYTFGSGTRLTVV.

The chain recombines TRBV10-3 with TRBJ2-3; D is ambiguous. This CDR3 is built from 15 residues. In germline, CDR1 is ENHRY, CDR2 SYGVKD. V was clipped by 6 bases and J by 2 bases, with 15 bases between them. CDR3 nucleotide sequence: TGTGCCATCAGCCTACAGTCAACGCCCACAGATACGCAGTATTTT. Translation gives CAISLQSTPTDTQYF.

This clonotype was recorded a few times. This CDR3 reads CSVRLALRGEQYF. The CDR3 DNA is TGCAGCGTCCGTCTAGCCCTGCGGGGGGAGCAGTACTTC. The rearrangement links TRBV29-1 to TRBJ2-7; TRBD2 matches at 7 bases. V shed 6 bases, J shed 7 bases, and the junction held 12 bases outside the gene matches. CDR3 length equals 13 residues. Germline V gives CDR1 SQVTM, CDR2 ANQGSEA.

In its sample, this clonotype was seen a few times. The CDR3 DNA sequence: TGCGCCAACGACGGGAACAGGGGCATTCCTTTCTTT. Protein sequence: CANDGNRGIPFF. The chain links TRBV10-1 to TRBJ1-1, with 7 bases identical to TRBD1. V was clipped by 10 bases and J by 12 bases; unmatched bases: 14. Germline CDR1 is WNHNN and CDR2 is SYGVQD (reference sequence). The CDR3 contains 12 residues.

This clonotype was seen a handful of times. The CDR3 DNA follows: TGTGCCACCAGCAGATACCAGGCGGACTATGGCTACACCTTC. Encoded protein: CATSRYQADYGYTF. The rearrangement links TRBV15 to TRBJ1-2; no clear D. In germline, CDR1 is LNHNV, CDR2 YYDKDF (reference sequence). This CDR3 spans 14 amino acids. V lost 2 bases and J 3 bases, leaving 10 bases between the germline ends.

This clonotype was found a few times. The chain employs TRBV4-2 and TRBJ2-1, with D unresolved. The CDR3 covers 13 residues. Per the germline V gene, CDR1 is LGHNA and CDR2 is YNFKEQ. V was trimmed by 3 bases and J by 5 bases, leaving 8 bases between them. The CDR3 region has the DNA TGTGCCAGCAGCCAGATAGGGAACAATGAGCAGTTCTTC. It translates to CASSQIGNNEQFF.

This clonotype was observed a handful of times. This rearrangement joins TRBV29-1 to TRBJ2-5; 7 bases fit TRBD2. From germline, CDR1 is SQVTM and CDR2 ANQGSEA. The CDR3 is 13 amino acids. V shed 6 bases, J shed 5 bases, and the junction held 9 bases outside the gene matches. The CDR3 sequence is CSVTSRSVETQYF. The CDR3 DNA follows: TGCAGCGTGACTAGCCGGTCGGTTGAGACCCAGTACTTC.